Listed below are T cell receptor beta chains from one sample, sequenced in a study of cytomegalovirus exposure and HLA in healthy donors. Profiled with immunoSEQ multiplex PCR; TCRdb holds only in-frame clones, not every one. The data contain tens of thousands of clones, 75% to 80% of them singletons. Material: PBMCs. All receptors come from a man aged 25-45 years in good health and CMV-seronegative. CDR3s include the opening cysteine and the closing phenylalanine or tryptophan. D genes are given only for firm matches. The size entry is marked missing in some rows and otherwise reads once, few, many or a size class.

CDR3 length | J gene | V gene | D gene | clone size | CDR3 protein | CDR3 DNA
14 | TRBJ1-1 | TRBV7-9 | . | . | CANSPTRVSGEAFF | TGTGCCAACAGCCCAACGCGGGTCTCGGGTGAAGCTTTCTTT
18 | TRBJ2-1 | TRBV4-1 | TRBD2 | . | CASSQDVGASGGVAEQFF | TGCGCCAGCAGCCAAGATGTCGGGGCTAGCGGGGGGGTCGCTGAGCAGTTCTTC
12 | TRBJ1-5 | TRBV10-3 | . | . | CAMGTSGQPQHF | TGTGCCATGGGGACATCTGGCCAGCCCCAGCATTTT
13 | TRBJ2-5 | TRBV23-1 | . | . | CASTGRAPGTQYF | TGCGCCAGCACGGGCAGGGCCCCAGGGACCCAGTACTTC
15 | TRBJ2-5 | TRBV27 | . | few | CASSLGQGHQETQYF | TGTGCCAGCAGTTTGGGTCAGGGGCACCAAGAGACCCAGTACTTC
13 | TRBJ2-6 | TRBV6-5 | . | . | CASSYLGANVLTF | TGTGCCAGCAGTTACCTCGGGGCCAACGTCCTGACTTTC
16 | TRBJ2-6 | TRBV11-2 | . | . | CASSLLGGSGANVLTF | TGTGCCAGCAGCTTATTAGGGGGTTCTGGGGCCAACGTCCTGACTTTC
14 | TRBJ1-3 | TRBV28 | . | . | CASSPIVSRNTIYF | TGTGCCAGCAGTCCGATTGTTAGTCGAAACACCATATATTTT
16 | TRBJ1-2 | TRBV5-1 | TRBD1 | . | CASSFNPGQGHYGYTF | TGCGCCAGCAGCTTTAACCCGGGACAGGGCCACTATGGCTACACCTTC
14 | TRBJ1-5 | TRBV2 | TRBD1 | . | CASSGTGGTQPQHF | TGTGCCAGCAGTGGGACAGGGGGAACTCAGCCCCAGCATTTT
21 | TRBJ1-2 | TRBV4-1 | TRBD1 | few | CASSQPTRGQGPGQGIYGYTF | TGCGCCAGCAGCCAACCAACGCGAGGTCAAGGACCGGGACAGGGAATCTATGGCTACACCTTC
17 | TRBJ1-5 | TRBV7-9 | TRBD1 | . | CASSSGTGGGRNQPQHF | TGTGCCAGCAGCTCCGGGACAGGGGGTGGTAGAAATCAGCCCCAGCATTTT
13 | TRBJ1-5 | TRBV10-2 | . | . | CASSPDRNQPQHF | TGCGCCAGCAGTCCCGACAGGAATCAGCCCCAGCATTTT
14 | TRBJ2-1 | TRBV5-1 | . | once | CASSSGPSYNEQFF | TGCGCCAGCAGCTCGGGTCCTTCCTACAATGAGCAGTTCTTC
13 | TRBJ2-7 | TRBV7-2 | . | few | CASSFIPTGEQYF | TGTGCCAGCAGCTTTATTCCGACTGGGGAGCAGTACTTC
18 | TRBJ2-3 | TRBV5-1 | . | . | CASSPDRYRLSGTDTQYF | TGCGCCAGCAGCCCCGACAGATACCGACTTAGTGGCACAGATACGCAGTATTTT
14 | TRBJ2-3 | TRBV1 | . | few | CTRLLAGDTDTQYF | TGCACCAGGCTACTAGCGGGGGACACAGATACGCAGTATTTT
15 | TRBJ2-7 | TRBV18 | . | . | CASSLDGGSSYEQYF | TGTGCCAGCTCACTAGACGGAGGGTCCTCCTACGAGCAGTACTTC
19 | TRBJ2-1 | TRBV19 | . | . | CASSPLWGSAGSSYNEQFF | TGTGCCAGTAGTCCCCTCTGGGGGTCGGCGGGGAGCTCCTACAATGAGCAGTTCTTC
14 | TRBJ1-2 | TRBV18 | TRBD1 | . | CASSPRDRRDGYTF | TGTGCCAGCTCACCACGGGACAGAAGGGATGGCTACACCTTC
16 | TRBJ1-2 | TRBV28 | . | . | CASSLPETTGPYGYTF | TGTGCCAGCAGTTTACCTGAAACTACAGGTCCCTATGGCTACACCTTC
16 | TRBJ2-7 | TRBV7-8 | TRBD1 | . | CASSLLEGTGWYEQYF | TGTGCCAGCAGCTTATTAGAAGGGACAGGGTGGTACGAGCAGTACTTC
11 | TRBJ2-7 | TRBV20-1 | . | . | CSRQDRLEQYF | TGCAGTCGACAGGACCGTCTCGAGCAGTACTTC
16 | TRBJ2-1 | TRBV18 | TRBD2 | . | CASSPWASGNQNEQFF | TGTGCCAGCTCACCATGGGCTAGCGGGAATCAAAATGAGCAGTTCTTC
16 | TRBJ1-1 | TRBV27 | . | . | CASSLLDRGGFAEAFF | TGTGCCAGCAGTTTATTAGACCGGGGGGGGTTCGCTGAAGCTTTCTTT
15 | TRBJ1-3 | TRBV6-1 | . | . | CASSEWGGPGNTIYF | TGTGCCAGCAGTGAGTGGGGGGGGCCCGGAAACACCATATATTTT
16 | TRBJ2-2 | TRBV19 | . | few | CASSIVASRNTGELFF | TGTGCCAGTAGTATAGTAGCTAGCCGAAACACCGGGGAGCTGTTTTTT
15 | TRBJ2-2 | TRBV5-1 | TRBD2 | . | CASSPALGTNGELFF | TGCGCCAGCAGCCCAGCCCTTGGGACTAACGGGGAGCTGTTTTTT
14 | TRBJ2-7 | TRBV10-1 | . | . | CASSDFQGLNEQYF | TGCGCCAGCAGTGATTTCCAGGGTCTGAACGAGCAGTACTTC
15 | TRBJ2-7 | TRBV30 | . | few | CAWSASGQGRLEQYF | TGTGCCTGGAGCGCGTCCGGGCAGGGGAGACTCGAGCAGTACTTC
14 | TRBJ2-1 | TRBV7-2 | . | . | CASSFHGGYNEQFF | TGTGCCAGCAGCTTCCACGGGGGATACAATGAGCAGTTCTTC